These 21 T cell receptor beta chains were all obtained from the same sample, sequenced in a study of response to subunit inactivated influenza vaccine. MiXCR, run by TCRdb on the RT-PCR reads, gives a single entry per CDR3 protein. The data contain hundreds of thousands of distinct CDR3 sequences, approximately 17% of them singletons. Source: CD4+ T cells sorted from PBMCs, taken about 23 months after vaccination. All receptors come from a man in his fifties or sixties who received an inactivated influenza vaccine.

This rearrangement joins TRBV9 to TRBJ1-4; TRBD1 matches at 7 bases. Trimming took 4 bases from V and 5 from J; bases not matched to a gene: 5. The CDR3 runs to 14 residues. Germline values: CDR1 SGDLS, CDR2 YYNGEE. CDR3 DNA: TGTGCCAGCAGCCGGGACAGCGGAAATGAAAAACTGTTTTTT. Protein: CASSRDSGNEKLFF.

Only a few counts were recorded for this clonotype. The chain employs TRBV20-1 and TRBJ2-7, with unresolved D. The CDR3 is made up of 18 amino acids. Germline loops: CDR1 DFQATT, CDR2 SNEGSKA (reference sequence). V lost 4 bases to trimming and J lost 4 bases, with 29 bases between them. DNA of the CDR3: TGCAGTGCTACGAGTTGGGGTGAAATTGGGATTGATCGGTACGAGCAGTACTTC. It translates to CSATSWGEIGIDRYEQYF.

This rearrangement joins TRBV5-1 to TRBJ2-3, with D tentatively TRBD1 (5 bases). V lost 2 bases, J lost 0 bases, and 10 bases lay in between. Germline assignment: CDR1 SGHRS and CDR2 YFSETQ. The CDR3 totals 15 residues. The CDR3 DNA reads TGCGCCAGCAGCTTTGGGGCGAAGAGCACAGATACGCAGTATTTT. This codes for CASSFGAKSTDTQYF.

This clonotype showed up just a few times. This sequence joins TRBV7-3 and TRBJ2-1; TRBD2 agrees at 16 bases. The CDR3 extends over 22 amino acids. Germline trimming cut 1 base from V and 0 bases from J; bases unmatched to any gene: 12. From germline, CDR1 is SGHTA and CDR2 FQGTGA. CDR3 DNA: TGTGCCAGCAGCTTAATCTACTCGGGGACTAGCGGGAGGGCGAGCTCCTACAATGAGCAGTTCTTC. Translating gives CASSLIYSGTSGRASSYNEQFF.

In its sample, this clonotype was seen many times. The chain couples TRBV5-1 to TRBJ1-2; D remains unclear. Germline V gives CDR1 SGHRS, CDR2 YFSETQ. There are 11 residues in the CDR3. Trimming pared 4 bases from V and 7 bases from J, leaving 8 bases between. The CDR3 region is CASSEGFGYTF. CDR3 DNA: TGCGCCAGCAGCGAGGGATTTGGCTACACCTTC.

This chain joins TRBV6-5 and TRBJ1-4, with D perhaps matching TRBD1 (5 bases). The CDR3 has 12 amino acids. V was clipped by 6 bases and J by 5 bases, with 7 bases between them. Germline CDR1 MNHEY, CDR2 SVGAGI. The CDR3 bases are TGTGCCAGCAGGACAGTCAATGAAAAACTGTTTTTT. Encoded protein: CASRTVNEKLFF.

This clonotype was detected only once. Germline and junction disagree at one end, which may indicate a read error. The chain carries TRBV12-3 or TRBV12-4 and TRBJ2-3; D is uncertain. The CDR3 extends over 13 amino acids. CDR3 loop: CPSSLAGTDTQYF. The CDR3 coding sequence is TGTCCCAGCAGTTTAGCCGGCACAGATACGCAGTATTTT.

This clonotype was detected only a few times. The CDR3 DNA sequence: TGTGCCAGCAGCCCCGCGGGGGGTAATGAGCAGTTCTTC. Translation: CASSPAGGNEQFF. This sequence joins TRBV5-6 and TRBJ2-1, with 8 bases aligning to TRBD2. CDR3 length: 13 residues. The V gene's germline CDR1 is SGHDT and CDR2 YYEEEE. With V trimmed by 4 bases and J by 7 bases, 4 bases remained unmatched. The entire variable domain, with the rest obtained from reference TRBV5-6 and TRBJ2-1, is as follows: DAGVTQSPTHLIKTRGQQVTLRCSPKSGHDTVSWYQQALGQGPQFIFQYYEEEERQRGNFPDRFSGHQFPNYSSELNVNALLLGDSALYLCASSPAGGNEQFFGPGTRLTVL.

The sample holds a few counts of this clonotype. This chain connects TRBV5-1 to TRBJ2-5, with 7 bases fitting TRBD2. Germline V gene lookup returns CDR1 SGHRS and CDR2 YFSETQ. The CDR3 length is 14 residues. The V and J ends lost 4 bases and 5 bases, in that order; junction bases with no gene match: 8. DNA of the CDR3: TGCGCCAGCAGCCCGACTGATAGCGGGGAGACCCAGTACTTC. It encodes CASSPTDSGETQYF.

This clonotype appeared a few times. The rearrangement joins TRBV3-1 to TRBJ1-1; the match to TRBD1 covers 9 bases. Germline CDR1 and CDR2: LGHDT and YNNKEL (reference sequence). This CDR3 is built from 12 residues. Trimming at V came to 6 bases and at J to 5 bases, leaving 1 base not matched to a gene. CDR3 bases: TGTGCCAGCAGGGGACAGGGTACTGAAGCTTTCTTT. Protein sequence: CASRGQGTEAFF.

This clonotype has a handful of counts. The J gene is TRBJ1-1, the V gene TRBV20-1; 7 bases align to TRBD1. Germline-derived CDR1 and CDR2 are DFQATT and SNEGSKA (reference sequence). Losses at the gene ends were 3 bases for V and 1 base for J; bases not matched to a gene: 5. The CDR3 loop spans 14 amino acids. CDR3 loop: CSARPGGTNTEAFF. The CDR3 region has the DNA TGCAGTGCTAGGCCAGGGGGGACGAACACTGAAGCTTTCTTT.

The chain combines TRBV10-3 with TRBJ2-5, with 12 bases that match TRBD2. Trimming removed 7 bases from V and 5 bases from J; junction bases left unmatched: 2. The CDR3 length is 13 residues. The germline gives CDR1 ENHRY, CDR2 SYGVKD. Here the CDR3 DNA reads TGTGCCATCACTAGCGGGAGGGGCGAGACCCAGTACTTC. Amino acids: CAITSGRGETQYF.

This clonotype was observed a few times. This sequence joins TRBV24-1 and TRBJ2-5; 9 positions agree with TRBD1. V lost 3 bases to trimming and J lost 3 bases; unmatched junction nucleotides: 1. The germline CDR1 and CDR2 sequences are KGHDR and SFDVKD. CDR3 length: 14 amino acids. The CDR3 here is CATSDRDREETQYF. DNA of the CDR3: TGTGCCACCAGTGATCGGGACAGGGAAGAGACCCAGTACTTC.

This clonotype turned up a few times. The chain has TRBV6-5 and TRBJ1-5; D remains unclear. The CDR3 length is 16 residues. The V gene lost 0 bases and the J gene lost 3 bases, with 12 bases spanning the gap. Germline CDR1 and CDR2: MNHEY and SVGAGI. In DNA, the CDR3 is TGTGCCAGCAGTTACTCGATACCCCCGAACAATCAGCCCCAGCATTTT. It yields the protein CASSYSIPPNNQPQHF.

V is TRBV24-1 and J is TRBJ2-1, with 8 bases identical to TRBD2. Germline trimming cut 5 bases from V and 2 bases from J; bases unmatched to any gene: 7. CDR1 is KGHDR, CDR2 SFDVKD, per germline. The length of the CDR3 is 16 residues. The CDR3 protein is CATSARLASTYNEQFF. For the CDR3, the DNA is TGTGCCACCAGTGCTCGACTAGCGAGTACCTACAATGAGCAGTTCTTC.

This chain joins TRBV4-3 and TRBJ2-1, with D unresolved. V was shortened by 4 bases and J by 0 bases, with 19 bases between the two germline ends. This CDR3 has 18 residues. Germline loops: CDR1 LGHNA, CDR2 YSLEER. CDR3 DNA sequence: TGCGCCAGCAGCCGAGAATTCTCGGCTGGAAGCTCCTACAATGAGCAGTTCTTC. Protein product: CASSREFSAGSSYNEQFF.

The sample holds a few counts of this clonotype. The genes are TRBV7-2 and TRBJ2-7, with TRBD1 matching 7 bases. Germline lookup yields CDR1 SGHTA and CDR2 FQGNSA. There are 14 residues in the CDR3. The V and J ends lost 3 bases and 2 bases, in that order; junction bases with no gene match: 4. The CDR3 is CASSLTGFAYEQYF. The CDR3 nucleotides read TGTGCCAGCAGCTTGACAGGGTTTGCCTACGAGCAGTACTTC.

In its sample, this clonotype was seen a few times. It is unclear where the CDR3 begins or ends on the DNA, so no DNA is shown, and the CDR3 is as TCRdb lists it. The V and J genes are TRBV29-1 and TRBJ1-2; the table calls TRBD1, which could not be checked here. Germline V CDR1 and CDR2: SQVTM, ANQGSEA. The CDR3 numbers 14 amino acids, ends counted. The chain's CDR3 is CSVDSSGQNYGYTF.

The rearrangement links TRBV5-6 to TRBJ1-2, with a weak D call TRBD1 (6 bases). Trimming removed 2 bases from V and 0 bases from J, with 17 bases in between. This CDR3 region has 17 residues. The germline CDR1 and CDR2 sequences are SGHDT and YYEEEE. CDR3 loop: CASSLPSGTRSNYGYTF. CDR3 coding DNA: TGTGCCAGCAGCTTACCGTCTGGGACACGATCTAACTATGGCTACACCTTC.

Many counts were recorded for this clonotype. The chain joins TRBV28 to TRBJ1-1; D gene unclear. From germline, CDR1 is MDHEN and CDR2 SYDVKM. This CDR3 is built from 14 residues. V lost 1 base and J 6 bases, leaving 12 bases between the germline ends. The CDR3 DNA is TGTGCCAGCAGTTTATTATTTTTGGGATCTGAAGCTTTCTTT. Its protein is CASSLLFLGSEAFF.

This clonotype was seen many times. The rearrangement uses TRBV12-3 or TRBV12-4 and TRBJ2-7, with D possibly being TRBD2 (6 bases). Trimming removed 4 bases at V and 9 bases at J, with 16 bases between. The CDR3 contains 13 residues. The CDR3: CASSSDSGGGQYF. The CDR3 DNA reads as TGTGCCAGCAGTTCCGATAGCGGCGGAGGGCAGTACTTC.